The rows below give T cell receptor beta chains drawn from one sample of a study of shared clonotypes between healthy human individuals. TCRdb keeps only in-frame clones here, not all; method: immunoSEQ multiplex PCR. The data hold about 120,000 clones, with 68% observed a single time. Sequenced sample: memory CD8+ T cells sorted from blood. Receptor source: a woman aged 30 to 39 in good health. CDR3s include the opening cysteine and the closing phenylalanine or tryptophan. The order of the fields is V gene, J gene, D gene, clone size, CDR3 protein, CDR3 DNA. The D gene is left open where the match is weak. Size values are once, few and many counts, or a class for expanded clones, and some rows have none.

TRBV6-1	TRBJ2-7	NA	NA	CASIRPGPSYEQYF	TGTGCCAGCATCCGGCCGGGCCCTTCCTACGAGCAGTACTTC
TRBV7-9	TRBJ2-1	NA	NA	CASSPGRARYNEQFF	TGTGCCAGCAGCCCTGGACGGGCCAGATACAATGAGCAGTTCTTC
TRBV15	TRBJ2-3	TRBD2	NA	CATSRDWPSGRPADTQYF	TGTGCCACCAGCAGAGATTGGCCTAGCGGGAGGCCAGCAGATACGCAGTATTTT
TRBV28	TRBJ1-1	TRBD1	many	CASSIPRDRGIAFF	TGTGCCAGCAGTATTCCGCGGGACAGGGGGATCGCTTTCTTT
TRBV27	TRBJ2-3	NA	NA	CASSLGHQNTDTQYF	TGTGCCAGCAGTTTGGGACATCAAAACACAGATACGCAGTATTTT
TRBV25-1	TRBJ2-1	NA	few	CASSGNQGNLDEQFF	TGTGCCAGCAGTGGTAATCAGGGAAATCTCGATGAGCAGTTCTTC
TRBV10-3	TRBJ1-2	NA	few	CAISESLRAPYGYTF	TGTGCCATCAGTGAGTCGTTGAGGGCCCCCTATGGCTACACCTTC
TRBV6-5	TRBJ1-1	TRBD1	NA	CASKNRGRTEAFF	TGTGCCAGCAAGAACAGGGGGCGAACTGAAGCTTTCTTT
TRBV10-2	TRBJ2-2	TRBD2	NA	CASSVSGRTGELFF	TGCGCCAGCAGTGTAAGCGGGAGGACCGGGGAGCTGTTTTTT
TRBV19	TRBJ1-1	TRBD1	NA	CASSISPRGKNTEAFF	TGTGCCAGTAGTATAAGCCCCAGGGGGAAGAACACTGAAGCTTTCTTT
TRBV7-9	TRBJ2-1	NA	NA	CASSPGASTYNEQFF	TGTGCCAGCAGCCCCGGTGCTTCGACTTACAATGAGCAGTTCTTC
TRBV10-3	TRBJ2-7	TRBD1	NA	CAISESTDRGEQYF	TGTGCCATCAGTGAGTCGACGGACAGGGGAGAGCAGTACTTC
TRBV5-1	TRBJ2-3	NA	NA	CAAGRGGTDTQYF	TGCGCCGCAGGGAGAGGGGGCACAGATACGCAGTATTTT
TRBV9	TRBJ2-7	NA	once	CASSVDGDFSYEQYF	TGTGCCAGCAGCGTAGATGGCGACTTCTCCTACGAGCAGTACTTC
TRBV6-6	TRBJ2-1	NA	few	CASGEYNEQFF	TGTGCTAGTGGCGAATACAATGAGCAGTTCTTC
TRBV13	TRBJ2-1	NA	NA	CASSPHSGISYNEQFF	TGTGCCAGCAGCCCCCACTCGGGGATCTCCTACAATGAGCAGTTCTTC
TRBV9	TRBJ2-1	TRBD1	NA	CASSPLPGTGGRNEQFF	TGTGCCAGCAGCCCACTGCCCGGGACAGGGGGGAGGAATGAGCAGTTCTTC
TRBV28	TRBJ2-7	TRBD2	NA	CASSLWWERAGGWCEQYF	TGTGCCAGCAGTTTATGGTGGGAAAGAGCGGGAGGATGGTGTGAGCAGTACTTC
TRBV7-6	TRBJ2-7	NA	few	CASSLGSDEQYF	TGTGCCAGCAGCTTAGGAAGTGACGAGCAGTACTTC
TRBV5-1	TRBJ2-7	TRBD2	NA	CASSLLGGGPYEQYF	TGCGCCAGCAGCTTGTTGGGGGGAGGGCCCTACGAGCAGTACTTC
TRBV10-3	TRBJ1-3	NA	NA	CAISESWGNTIYF	TGTGCCATCAGTGAGTCCTGGGGAAACACCATATATTTT
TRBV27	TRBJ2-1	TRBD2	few	CASSETSGAYNEQFF	TGTGCCAGCAGTGAGACTAGCGGAGCCTACAATGAGCAGTTCTTC
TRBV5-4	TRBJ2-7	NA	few	CASSLATVVNEQYF	TGTGCCAGCAGCTTGGCGACAGTGGTAAACGAGCAGTACTTC
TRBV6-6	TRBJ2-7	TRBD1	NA	CASSSRTGPRYEQYF	TGTGCCAGCAGTTCCCGGACAGGGCCCCGTTACGAGCAGTACTTC
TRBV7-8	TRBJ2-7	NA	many	CASSLVKGSTYEQYF	TGTGCCAGCAGCTTAGTTAAGGGCAGTACCTACGAGCAGTACTTC
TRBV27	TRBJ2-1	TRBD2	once	CASSLYFGGRAFNEQFF	TGTGCCAGCAGTTTATACTTTGGCGGGAGGGCCTTCAATGAGCAGTTCTTC
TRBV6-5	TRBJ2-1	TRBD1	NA	CASSDGTGGNEQFF	TGTGCCAGCAGTGACGGGACAGGGGGCAATGAGCAGTTCTTC
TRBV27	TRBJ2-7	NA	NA	CASSLSCGPCAEQYF	TGTGCCAGCAGTTTATCTTGTGGGCCATGTGCCGAGCAGTACTTC
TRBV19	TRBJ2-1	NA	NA	CASSIWGPNEQFF	TGTGCCAGTAGTATTTGGGGGCCTAATGAGCAGTTCTTC
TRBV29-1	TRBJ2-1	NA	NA	CSVEQRSSYNEQFF	TGCAGCGTTGAACAGCGTTCCTCCTACAATGAGCAGTTCTTC
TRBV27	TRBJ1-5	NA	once	CASSSRRGNQPQHF	TGTGCCAGCAGTTCTCGCCGGGGCAATCAGCCCCAGCATTTT
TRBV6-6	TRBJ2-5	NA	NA	CASNRLGETQYF	TGTGCCAGCAACCGACTCGGAGAGACCCAGTACTTC
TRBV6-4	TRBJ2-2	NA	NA	CASSDRAGMDTGELFF	TGTGCCAGCAGTGACAGGGCGGGAATGGACACCGGGGAGCTGTTTTTT
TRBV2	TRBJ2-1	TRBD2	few	CASTSGREYNEQFF	TGTGCCAGCACTAGCGGGAGGGAATACAATGAGCAGTTCTTC
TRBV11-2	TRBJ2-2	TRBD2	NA	CASSSQRGTGELFF	TGTGCCAGCAGCTCACAGCGGGGCACCGGGGAGCTGTTTTTT
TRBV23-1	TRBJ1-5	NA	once	CASSKSTADWNQPQHF	TGCGCCAGCAGTAAATCGACAGCCGATTGGAATCAGCCCCAGCATTTT
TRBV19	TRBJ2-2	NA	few	CASSTRLGPGELFF	TGTGCCAGTAGTACACGACTAGGTCCCGGGGAGCTGTTTTTT
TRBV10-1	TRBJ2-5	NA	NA	CASSRTPGQETQYF	TGCGCCAGCAGTAGGACCCCAGGGCAAGAGACCCAGTACTTC
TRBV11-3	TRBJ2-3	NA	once	CASSKRTGPTDTQYF	TGTGCCAGCAGCAAGAGGACTGGACCCACAGATACGCAGTATTTT
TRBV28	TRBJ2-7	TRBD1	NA	CASSLWQGAIYEQYF	TGTGCCAGCAGTTTGTGGCAGGGGGCCATTTACGAGCAGTACTTC
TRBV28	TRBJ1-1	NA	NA	CASSDPGLGIRNTEAFF	TGTGCCAGCAGCGATCCGGGTCTAGGGATTCGGAACACTGAAGCTTTCTTT
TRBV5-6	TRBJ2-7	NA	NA	CASNGRTYEQYF	TGTGCCAGCAATGGACGGACCTACGAGCAGTACTTC
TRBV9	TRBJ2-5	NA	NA	CASSSGGRETQYF	TGTGCCAGCAGCTCAGGGGGGAGAGAGACCCAGTACTTC
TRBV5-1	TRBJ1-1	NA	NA	CASSSNGNMNTEAFF	TGCGCCAGCAGCTCCAACGGCAACATGAACACTGAAGCTTTCTTT
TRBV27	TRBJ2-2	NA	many	CASTTGEAGELFF	TGTGCCAGCACGACGGGAGAGGCCGGGGAGCTGTTTTTT
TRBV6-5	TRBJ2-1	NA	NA	CASSSRDRGLDNEQFF	TGTGCCAGCAGTTCCCGGGACCGTGGCCTTGATAATGAGCAGTTCTTC
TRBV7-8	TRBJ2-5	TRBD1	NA	CASSPPAYTRDSFRETQYF	TGTGCCAGCAGCCCACCGGCATACACAAGGGACAGTTTCCGAGAGACCCAGTACTTC
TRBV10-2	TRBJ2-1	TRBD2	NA	CASTGLAGEQFF	TGCGCCAGCACTGGACTAGCGGGGGAGCAGTTCTTC
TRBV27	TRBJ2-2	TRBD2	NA	CASSFHPGGTTGELFF	TGTGCCAGCAGTTTCCACCCGGGAGGGACCACCGGGGAGCTGTTTTTT
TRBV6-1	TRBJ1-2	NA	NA	CASSEFGTKNYGYTF	TGTGCCAGCAGTGAATTCGGGACCAAGAACTATGGCTACACCTTC
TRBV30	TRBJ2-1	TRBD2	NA	CAWGAGGSYNEQFF	TGTGCCTGGGGAGCGGGAGGTTCCTACAATGAGCAGTTCTTC
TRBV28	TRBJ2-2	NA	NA	CASRGSGHTGELFF	TGTGCCAGCAGGGGGAGCGGGCACACCGGGGAGCTGTTTTTT
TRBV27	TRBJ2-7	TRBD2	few	CASSLSVAGTNEQYF	TGTGCCAGCAGTTTATCGGTAGCGGGCACTAACGAGCAGTACTTC
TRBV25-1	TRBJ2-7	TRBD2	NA	CASSDPISSGRPYEQYF	TGTGCCAGCAGTGACCCCATCTCTAGCGGGAGACCCTACGAGCAGTACTTC
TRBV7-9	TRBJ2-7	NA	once	CASSLMAAEQYF	TGTGCCAGCAGCTTAATGGCTGCCGAGCAGTACTTC
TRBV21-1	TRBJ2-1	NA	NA	CASSKEGRGAYNEQFF	TGTGCCAGCAGCAAAGAGGGCAGGGGCGCCTACAATGAGCAGTTCTTC
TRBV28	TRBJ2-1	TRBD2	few	CASSLAGGYNEQFF	TGTGCCAGCAGTTTAGCGGGAGGTTACAATGAGCAGTTCTTC
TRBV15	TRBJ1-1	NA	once	CATSRDWAGGTEAFF	TGTGCCACCAGCAGAGATTGGGCGGGGGGCACTGAAGCTTTCTTT